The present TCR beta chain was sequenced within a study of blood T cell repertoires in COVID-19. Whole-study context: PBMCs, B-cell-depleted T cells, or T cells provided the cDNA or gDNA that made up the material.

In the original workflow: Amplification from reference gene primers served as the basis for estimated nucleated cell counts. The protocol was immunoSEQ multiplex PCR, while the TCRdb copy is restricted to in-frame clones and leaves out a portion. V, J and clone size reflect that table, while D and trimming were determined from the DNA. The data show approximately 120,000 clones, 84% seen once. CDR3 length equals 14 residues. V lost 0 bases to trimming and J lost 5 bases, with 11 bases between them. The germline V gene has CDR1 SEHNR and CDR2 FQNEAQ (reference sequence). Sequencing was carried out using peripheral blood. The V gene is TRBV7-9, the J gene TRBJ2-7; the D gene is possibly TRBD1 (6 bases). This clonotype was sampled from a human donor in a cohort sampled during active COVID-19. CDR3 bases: TGTGCCAGCAGCTTAGCTACAGGGTGGAACGAGCAGTACTTC. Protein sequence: CASSLATGWNEQYF.